Listed here are 9 T cell receptor beta chains from one sample, sequenced in a study of T cell changes during pregnancy in multiple sclerosis. Profiling relied on immunoSEQ multiplex PCR, and the TCRdb table lists in-frame clones only, not all of them. This table holds roughly 100,000 clones, around 91% found once. Specimen: peripheral blood, collected after pregnancy. The origin of the receptors is a female donor with multiple sclerosis, enrolled in a pregnancy study.

This sequence joins TRBV7-9 and TRBJ2-3; TRBD1 matches at 8 bases. Per germline, CDR1 SEHNR and CDR2 FQNEAQ (reference sequence). The CDR3 has 17 residues. The trim removed 0 bases at V and 2 bases at J, leaving 7 bases unmatched. The DNA of the CDR3 is TGTGCCAGCAGCTTAGCGGGCAGGGGGCCTTCCACAGATACGCAGTATTTT. Residues: CASSLAGRGPSTDTQYF.

The chain has TRBV4-1 and TRBJ2-1; 11 bases are a match to TRBD2. The V segment lost 4 bases and the J segment 4 bases; nucleotides outside the gene matches: 12. The CDR3 extends over 18 amino acids. Germline V gene lookup returns CDR1 MGHRA and CDR2 YSYEKL. The CDR3 here is CASSPDPPLAGAYNEQFF. The CDR3 bases are TGCGCCAGCAGCCCGGACCCCCCACTAGCGGGAGCGTACAATGAGCAGTTCTTC.

The CDR3: CASSLVGGPTMAYTF. CDR3 bases: TGTGCCAGCAGCTTGGTCGGGGGACCTACTATGGCCTACACCTTC. The chain links TRBV5-4 to TRBJ1-2, with D possibly being TRBD1 (5 bases). The germline gives CDR1 SGHNT, CDR2 YYREEE (reference sequence). The CDR3 is 15 amino acids. V was trimmed by 0 bases and J by 10 bases, leaving 19 bases between them.

This chain links TRBV9 with TRBJ2-3; D not certain. Germline V gene sequence: CDR1 SGDLS, CDR2 YYNGEE. CDR3 length: 15 amino acids. V lost 0 bases, J lost 3 bases, and 11 bases lay in between. This CDR3 is CASSVGPTATDTQYF. The DNA of the CDR3 is TGTGCCAGCAGCGTAGGCCCTACCGCGACAGATACGCAGTATTTT.

About this clone itself: This specimen includes other DNA sequences encoding the same CDR3. This chain links TRBV9 with TRBJ1-2; unclear D gene. Trimming took 2 bases from V and 2 from J, leaving 7 bases between them. This CDR3 spans 13 amino acids. Germline V gives CDR1 SGDLS, CDR2 YYNGEE. CDR3 protein: CASSVDTNYGYTF. The CDR3 bases are TGTGCCAGCAGCGTCGACACGAACTATGGCTACACCTTC.

The rearrangement uses TRBV7-9 and TRBJ1-4, with a possible D match to TRBD1 (5 bases). V was shortened by 5 bases and J by 3 bases, with 13 bases between the two germline ends. This CDR3 spans 15 amino acids. Germline V gene sequence: CDR1 SEHNR, CDR2 FQNEAQ (reference sequence). As DNA, the CDR3 is TGTGCCAGCAGCCCACCGCGGGGACCTAATGAAAAACTGTTTTTT. Translated: CASSPPRGPNEKLFF. The full variable domain, completed using reference TRBV7-9 and TRBJ1-4, is DTGVSQNPRHKITKRGQNVTFRCDPISEHNRLYWYRQTLGQGPEFLTYFQNEAQLEKSRLLSDRFSAERPKGSFSTLEIQRTEQGDSAMYLCASSPPRGPNEKLFFGSGTQLSVL.

This clone was counted a single time. The J gene is TRBJ1-4, the V gene TRBV2; possibly TRBD1 for D (6 bases). Trimming took off 7 bases at V and 2 bases at J, with 14 bases between the two ends. The CDR3 has 15 amino acids. From germline, CDR1 is SNHLY and CDR2 FYNNEI. Here the CDR3 reads CASKGVVGTNEKLFF. The CDR3 coding sequence is TGTGCCAGCAAGGGGGTTGTGGGTACTAATGAAAAACTGTTTTTT.

This clone has a single count. The gene calls are TRBV5-1 and TRBJ2-7, with no clear D. Germline values: CDR1 SGHRS, CDR2 YFSETQ. The germline V and J ends were trimmed by 0 bases and 6 bases, with 7 bases remaining between them. The CDR3 is 12 amino acids. CDR3 nucleotides: TGCGCCAGCAGCTTGGAAATCGGCGAGCAGTACTTC. It specifies CASSLEIGEQYF. The variable domain in full, with the rest retrieved from reference TRBV5-1 and TRBJ2-7, is KAGVTQTPRYLIKTRGQQVTLSCSPISGHRSVSWYQQTPGQGLQFLFEYFSETQRNKGNFPGRFSGRQFSNSRSEMNVSTLELGDSALYLCASSLEIGEQYFGPGTRLTVT.

This clone was seen once. The chain joins TRBV19 to TRBJ1-2; 9 nucleotides align to TRBD1. The CDR3 totals 15 residues. The V gene end was trimmed by 8 bases and the J gene end by 4 bases; junction bases not matched to a gene: 11. Germline V lookup: CDR1 LNHDA, CDR2 SQIVND (reference sequence). CDR3 in amino acids: CASDDRDRDGYGYTF. In DNA form, the CDR3 reads TGTGCCAGTGACGACCGGGACAGGGATGGCTATGGCTACACCTTC.